Listed here are 25 T cell receptor beta chains from one sample, sequenced in a study of a mutant IDH1 vaccine in newly diagnosed glioma. Some clones are missing from TCRdb's copy, which holds only in-frame ones; the method was immunoSEQ multiplex PCR. Found here are fewer than 30,000 clones, about 76% of them singletons; the top ten hold roughly a tenth. Time point meaning: week 5, during vaccination. The content of each vaccine dose was 300 ug of mutant IDH1 20-mer peptide, and topical imiquimod accompanied it. These receptors' targets are unknown. The source material was PBMCs, sampled from a glioma patient whose treatment included an IDH1 peptide vaccine. These receptors all stem from a man aged 40-55 years with glioma.

This chain joins TRBV19 and TRBJ2-3; D unclear. Germline assignment: CDR1 LNHDA and CDR2 SQIVND (reference sequence). The V and J ends lost 1 base and 6 bases respectively, with 8 bases between them. There are 13 residues in the CDR3. This CDR3 reads CASSIVVGDTQYF. The CDR3 DNA is TGTGCCAGTAGTATAGTCGTCGGGGATACGCAGTATTTT. The entire variable domain, with the rest obtained from reference TRBV19 and TRBJ2-3, is as follows: DGGITQSPKYLFRKEGQNVTLSCEQNLNHDAMYWYRQDPGQGLRLIYYSQIVNDFQKGDIAEGYSVSREKKESFPLTVTSAQKNPTAFYLCASSIVVGDTQYFGPGTRLTVL.

The V call is TRBV7-9, the J call TRBJ1-2; D is ambiguous. The CDR3 has 16 residues. Germline V gives CDR1 SEHNR, CDR2 FQNEAQ (reference sequence). Deletions cut 5 bases from V and 1 base from J, with 17 bases between. The CDR3 DNA reads TGTGCCAGCAGCCTCACGTCGCAGCGCTTTAACTATGGCTACACCTTC. This gives the protein CASSLTSQRFNYGYTF. Complete variable domain (other parts from reference TRBV7-9 and TRBJ1-2): DTGVSQNPRHKITKRGQNVTFRCDPISEHNRLYWYRQTLGQGPEFLTYFQNEAQLEKSRLLSDRFSAERPKGSFSTLEIQRTEQGDSAMYLCASSLTSQRFNYGYTFGSGTRLTVV.

The V call is TRBV9, the J call TRBJ2-1; TRBD1 matches 7 bases. This CDR3 is 14 amino acids long. Germline loops: CDR1 SGDLS, CDR2 YYNGEE. Germline trimming cut 4 bases from V and 4 bases from J; bases unmatched to any gene: 5. DNA for the CDR3: TGTGCCAGCAGCCCTCGACAGGGTTACAATGAGCAGTTCTTC. As protein: CASSPRQGYNEQFF.

The rearrangement joins TRBV19 to TRBJ1-2, with a tentative D call TRBD1 (6 bases). The CDR3 has 13 amino acids. The germline V gene has CDR1 LNHDA and CDR2 SQIVND (reference sequence). Trimming pared 6 bases from V and 4 bases from J, leaving 12 bases between. For the CDR3, the DNA is TGTGCCAGTAGCCAGGGGACCATCTATGGCTACACCTTC. This translates into CASSQGTIYGYTF.

This clone was observed a single time. V gene TRBV15 combines with J gene TRBJ2-1; 9 nucleotides agree with TRBD2. The CDR3 runs 16 residues. The germline V gene encodes CDR1 LNHNV and CDR2 YYDKDF (reference sequence). V lost 3 bases and J lost 2; bases outside the gene matches: 5. The CDR3 loop reads CATSRATSGPYNEQFF. CDR3 nucleotides: TGTGCCACCAGCAGGGCGACTAGCGGTCCCTACAATGAGCAGTTCTTC.

This chain connects TRBV2 to TRBJ1-2, with D unclear. Germline CDR1 and CDR2: SNHLY and FYNNEI. This CDR3 region has 14 residues. Trimming shortened V by 2 bases and J by 4 bases, and 11 bases separated the two germline ends. The CDR3 coding sequence is TGTGCCAGCAGTGAAAACAATTTAGGCTATGGCTACACCTTC. Its protein is CASSENNLGYGYTF.

The rearrangement joins TRBV27 to TRBJ1-2, with D tentatively TRBD1 (5 bases). Germline V gene data show CDR1 as MNHEY and CDR2 as SMNVEV (reference sequence). CDR3 length: 15 residues. Trimming took off 6 bases at V and 0 bases at J, with 14 bases between the two ends. CDR3 in DNA: TGTGCCAGCAGCCCGAGACAGATTACTAACTATGGCTACACCTTC. This translates into CASSPRQITNYGYTF.

J is TRBJ2-3 and V is TRBV9; D possibly uses TRBD1 or TRBD2 (5 bases each). V was pared by 4 bases and J by 4 bases, with 13 bases between. Germline CDR1 reads SGDLS; CDR2 reads YYNGEE. The length of the CDR3 is 14 residues. The CDR3, as DNA: TGTGCCAGCAGCACCTCAGGGACGTCAGATACGCAGTATTTT. It codes for CASSTSGTSDTQYF.

This sequence joins TRBV11-2 and TRBJ1-2, with 10 bases identical to TRBD1. This CDR3 region has 16 residues. The germline V gene encodes CDR1 SGHAT and CDR2 FQNNGV. J gave up 7 bases and V 2 bases, and 10 bases lay outside the gene matches. The CDR3 DNA reads as TGTGCCAGCAGCTTACTGACAGGGGGCAGTAGGGGTGGCTACACCTTC. Protein product: CASSLLTGGSRGGYTF.

The chain joins TRBV6-5 to TRBJ1-2; D possibly corresponds to TRBD1 (6 bases). The germline V gene encodes CDR1 MNHEY and CDR2 SVGAGI. V lost 5 bases and J lost 4, with 14 bases in between. CDR3 length: 14 residues. CDR3 sequence: CASSPGGGGYGYTF. The CDR3 nucleotides read TGTGCCAGCAGTCCGGGAGGGGGGGGCTATGGCTACACCTTC.

The J gene is TRBJ1-1, the V gene TRBV10-1; 7 nucleotides align to TRBD1. Germline CDR1 is WNHNN and CDR2 is SYGVQD (reference sequence). The CDR3 spans 14 residues. The trim removed 9 bases at V and 2 bases at J, leaving 9 bases unmatched. The CDR3 sequence is CASTGTEVNTEAFF. Here the CDR3 DNA reads TGCGCCAGTACCGGGACAGAGGTTAACACTGAAGCTTTCTTT.

The chain employs TRBV20-1 and TRBJ2-5; 8 nucleotides agree with TRBD2. Trimming at V came to 8 bases and at J to 3 bases, leaving 2 bases not matched to a gene. Germline loops: CDR1 DFQATT, CDR2 SNEGSKA (reference sequence). This CDR3 comprises 11 residues. The CDR3 DNA sequence: TGCAGTAAAGCGGGAGAAGAGACCCAGTACTTC. Translated, it gives CSKAGEETQYF.

Sample share makes this clone medium-sized (0.01 to 0.1%). This rearrangement joins TRBV19 to TRBJ1-1; D unclear. Looked up from germline, CDR1 is LNHDA and CDR2 is SQIVND (reference sequence). The V end was cut by 8 bases, the J end by 9 bases, with 13 bases between. This CDR3 comprises 11 residues. The CDR3 DNA is TGTGCCAGTCGAGAGGAGCAGAAAGCTTTCTTT. Its translation is CASREEQKAFF.

V usage is TRBV5-6 and J usage is TRBJ1-2, with unresolved D. Per the germline V gene, CDR1 is SGHDT and CDR2 is YYEEEE. This CDR3 has 11 amino acids. The germline V and J ends were trimmed by 5 bases and 3 bases, with 5 bases remaining between them. The CDR3, as DNA: TGTGCCAGCAGACTCTACTATGGCTACACCTTC. It specifies CASRLYYGYTF.

The chain employs TRBV27 and TRBJ2-5; TRBD1 or TRBD2 may be the D gene (5 bases each). With 6 bases removed from V and 10 bases from J, the gap between germline ends came to 21 bases. The CDR3 has 14 residues. Germline CDR1 MNHEY, CDR2 SMNVEV (reference sequence). The CDR3 reads CASRRDRAFGFQYF. DNA for the CDR3: TGTGCCAGCAGGAGGGACCGCGCCTTCGGGTTCCAGTACTTC.

This clone came up once. The chain links TRBV14 to TRBJ2-3; TRBD2 matches 9 bases. Germline V gene lookup returns CDR1 SGHDN and CDR2 FVKESK. This CDR3 contains 15 residues. The V segment lost 4 bases and the J segment 3 bases; nucleotides outside the gene matches: 5. The CDR3 loop reads CASSLIAGVTDTQYF. CDR3 nucleotide sequence: TGTGCCAGCAGCCTTATAGCGGGAGTTACAGATACGCAGTATTTT.

This clone occurred a few times. The genes are TRBV10-1 and TRBJ2-7; 8 bases line up with TRBD2. Germline-derived CDR1 and CDR2 are WNHNN and SYGVQD (reference sequence). Trimming at V came to 6 bases and at J to 6 bases, leaving 10 bases not matched to a gene. The CDR3 runs 14 residues. CDR3 region: CASSDGTRRAEQYF. The CDR3 coding sequence is TGCGCCAGCAGCGACGGGACTAGGCGCGCCGAGCAGTACTTC.

The chain employs TRBV7-6 and TRBJ2-3; D is undetermined. Germline loops: CDR1 SGHVS, CDR2 FNYEAQ. The length of the CDR3 is 15 residues. Trimming removed 2 bases from V and 2 bases from J, with 11 bases in between. CDR3 protein: CASSLIDKTTDTQYF. In DNA form, the CDR3 reads TGTGCCAGCAGCTTAATCGACAAGACCACAGATACGCAGTATTTT.

The V and J genes are TRBV5-1 and TRBJ2-3; D remains ambiguous. The CDR3 length is 14 residues. V lost 0 bases to trimming and J lost 2 bases, with 7 bases between them. CDR1 is SGHRS, CDR2 YFSETQ, per germline. The CDR3 DNA sequence: TGCGCCAGCAGCTTGGTACCATCCACAGATACGCAGTATTTT. It codes for CASSLVPSTDTQYF.

The chain uses TRBV11-2 and TRBJ2-1; TRBD1 might be the D (6 bases). V dropped 4 bases and J dropped 3 bases, with 10 bases sitting between them. The CDR3 extends over 14 amino acids. CDR1 SGHAT and CDR2 FQNNGV come from the germline V gene. CDR3 nucleotide sequence: TGTGCCAGCAGCTCGCAAGGGGGCTACAATGAGCAGTTCTTC. Protein: CASSSQGGYNEQFF.

The chain couples TRBV4-1 to TRBJ2-1; either TRBD1 or TRBD2 may supply D (6 bases each). V lost 1 base and J lost 8, with 15 bases in between. This CDR3 has 15 residues. CDR1 and CDR2 (germline): MGHRA, YSYEKL. The CDR3 protein is CASSQVWDGGHEQFF. The CDR3 coding sequence is TGCGCCAGCAGCCAAGTCTGGGACGGGGGCCATGAGCAGTTCTTC.

J is TRBJ1-1 and V is TRBV6-6, with a possible D match to TRBD1 (6 bases). Germline V lookup: CDR1 MNHNY, CDR2 SVGAGI (reference sequence). The CDR3 has 14 amino acids. Trimming removed 2 bases at V and 2 bases at J, with 9 bases between. The DNA of the CDR3 is TGTGCCAGCAGTTACGGACAGATTAACACTGAAGCTTTCTTT. This codes for CASSYGQINTEAFF.

The chain joins TRBV5-4 to TRBJ1-2; D call uncertain. The V end lost 0 bases, the J end lost 3 bases, and 6 bases lay between the germline ends. CDR1 is SGHNT and CDR2 is YYREEE in the germline V gene (reference sequence). The CDR3 runs to 13 residues. The CDR3 reads CASSLVGDYGYTF. CDR3 bases: TGTGCCAGCAGCTTGGTCGGGGACTATGGCTACACCTTC.

The chain couples TRBV5-5 to TRBJ2-3, with 12 positions matching TRBD2. CDR1 and CDR2 from the germline V gene are SGHKS and YYEKEE (reference sequence). This CDR3 has 15 residues. With 7 bases clipped from V and 3 bases from J, the junction kept 6 bases outside the gene matches. DNA of the CDR3: TGTGCCAGCCCCGGGACTAGCGGGTTGACAGATACGCAGTATTTT. This translates into CASPGTSGLTDTQYF.

The chain combines TRBV30 with TRBJ2-3; D unresolved. The CDR3 runs to 13 residues. Germline V gives CDR1 GTSNPN, CDR2 SVGIG (reference sequence). V was clipped by 0 bases and J by 4 bases, with 8 bases between them. The CDR3 region has the DNA TGTGCCTGGAGTGTCAGGTTGGCAGATACGCAGTATTTT. Its protein is CAWSVRLADTQYF. Using reference TRBV30 and TRBJ2-3 for the parts outside the CDR3, the full variable domain is SQTIHQWPATLVQPVGSPLSLECTVEGTSNPNLYWYRQAAGRGLQLLFYSVGIGQISSEVPQNLSASRPQDRQFILSSKKLLLSDSGFYLCAWSVRLADTQYFGPGTRLTVL.